A single T cell receptor beta chain is shown here with its context. In this sample, this clone turned up a few times. No cognate antigen has been identified for it. Base qualities are missing; no much larger clone stands one base away. The sample holds other DNA sequences that translate to the same CDR3. V is cut by 3 bases and J by 2 bases, and the space between the germline ends is 5 bases. CDR1 and CDR2 were assigned from the germline V gene as MGHRA and YSYEKL. The CDR3 sequence holds 13 residues, the cysteine and phenylalanine included. Of all the DNA, just the CDR3 is kept, 39 bases in frame from base 1. The data were taken from a study of shared clonotypes between healthy human individuals (dated by TCRdb to between 2020 and 2021). About the full investigation: A couple of women and a few men aged 18 to 49 years were included in the cohort. The study deeply sequenced blood TCR repertoires of about 5 healthy adults to estimate repertoire size and the extent of clonotype sharing between individuals. To increase sequencing depth and limit assay-specific biases, TCR repertoire library preparation and sequencing were carried out by different laboratories using diverse techniques. Between about 0.8 and 9 billion PBMCs per donor were obtained by leukapheresis. For each donor, CD4 naive and CD4 memory were each run on three plates, CD8 naive on two plates, and CD8 memory on one plate.

Study-wide conclusions, independent of this receptor: The small number of donors limited the genetic and exposure-history diversity represented. Only blood was sampled, and tissue TCR repertoires likely differ from those in blood. Even with the large sequencing depth, rarefaction of the sorted-subset datasets indicated that sequencing was incomplete. Compared with non-shared clonotypes, clonotypes shared by all four sorted-subset donors had higher generation probabilities. Pairwise subsampling led to the expectation that sequencing depth would affect the degree of clonotype sharing among donors. Estimated clonotype richness was generally larger for naive than for memory subsets. About 5% of naive CD4, approximately 3.7% of naive CD8, around 2.3% of memory CD4, and approximately 0.4% of memory CD8 clonotypes were shared across a few donors.

The donors were healthy, HIV-negative adults who had no recently reported acute infections or vaccinations. Every donor was a Caucasian adult residing in Nashville, Tennessee, USA. CD4+ T cells were enriched by magnetic negative selection, after which naive cells were positively selected on CD45RA and the negative fraction was taken as the memory subset. After blood collection by leukapheresis, PBMCs were isolated using Ficoll-Histopaque density gradient centrifugation and then cryopreserved in the vapor phase of liquid nitrogen. Analytical flow cytometry was used to check the purity and quantity of every magnetically sorted T cell population. From each sorted fraction, genomic DNA was isolated and quantified by UV absorbance on a Nanodrop 2000c. TCR CDR3 regions were amplified from genomic DNA by multiplex PCR using the deep immunoSEQ assay. For each cell subset, the extracted genomic DNA was distributed evenly across all wells of several immunoSEQ 96-well plates, and each plate served as one replicate. For sorted subsets, about 200 ng genomic DNA, equal to about 30,000 T cell genomes, was loaded into each replicate PCR. Purified libraries were quantified with a Qubit 3.0 fluorometer, sized on a Bioanalyzer 2100, and re-quantified with the KAPA Library Quantification kit. Every immunoSEQ 96-well plate was sequenced on a dedicated single-read 150-cycle Illumina NextSeq 550 flow cell. Per the original workflow: The immunoSEQ output contained only junctional sequences without quality scores, so filtering could not match that applied to full-length reads. To assign V/J genes and CDR3, sequences were annotated against IMGT germline references using PyIR, a Python wrapper for IgBLAST v1.9. Reads with weak V/J assignments (E-value above 1e-6), missing CDR3, stop codons, out-of-frame junctions, or ambiguous translated residues were removed. A V3J clonotype was defined by an identical inferred V gene, J gene, and CDR3 amino acid sequence. Percentage overlap between repertoires was computed as shared unique clonotypes divided by the size of the smaller repertoire. Richness of each repertoire was evaluated using RTK rarefaction, the Chao1 estimator, and Recon v2.1 estimates of unobserved clonotypes. OLGA was used to compute generation probabilities for all TCRbeta clonotypes that the gDNA method yielded from four donors. The table was pulled from immuneACCESS by TCRdb, which kept in-frame rearrangements only. Such tables lose some clones; where checked, under half of the loss comes from unresolved V genes, and the rest has no known cause. Clone size and the V and J calls come from that table; the DNA yielded D and trimming. A total of 550,000 to 700,000 clones appear in this sample, around three quarters of them only once. Around 1.8% of the sample rests with the top ten.

The chain employs TRBV4-1 and TRBJ1-3, with the D gene not clear enough to name. Input material: memory CD4+ T cells sorted from blood. The cell subset or site label, as the study defines it: CD45RA-negative fraction. This TCR came from a woman between 25 and 40 years old in good health. The base sequence is TGCGCCAGCAGCCATGACACTGGAAACACCATATATTTT. Its translation is CASSHDTGNTIYF.